Listed below are T cell receptor beta chains from one sample, sequenced in a study of blood T cell repertoires in COVID-19. Using immunoSEQ multiplex PCR, the repertoire was profiled, and TCRdb retains in-frame clones only, with some absent. The table includes 55,000 to 75,000 clones, approximately 86% detected once. Sequencing was performed on peripheral blood. Source of these receptors: a human donor with active COVID-19. The donor label of this sample is uncertain. Each CDR3 is given with its conserved first and last residue. D genes are given only for firm matches. Size values are once, few and many counts, or a class for expanded clones, and some rows have none.

clone size: .; J gene: TRBJ1-5; V gene: TRBV2; D gene: TRBD1; CDR3 DNA: TGTGCCAGCAGCGGGACAGGTAAAACTCAGCCCCAGCATTTT; CDR3 protein: CASSGTGKTQPQHF
clone size: .; J gene: TRBJ2-3; V gene: TRBV5-1; D gene: .; CDR3 DNA: TGCGCCAGCAGTACAGGGCATAGGGATACGCAGTATTTT; CDR3 protein: CASSTGHRDTQYF
clone size: .; J gene: TRBJ1-5; V gene: TRBV12-3/TRBV12-4; D gene: TRBD1; CDR3 DNA: TGTGCCAGCAGTTTTCGTGGGGACAGCCAGCATTTT; CDR3 protein: CASSFRGDSQHF
clone size: .; J gene: TRBJ2-7; V gene: TRBV3-1/TRBV3-2; D gene: TRBD2; CDR3 DNA: TGTGCCAGCAGCCAAGGGACTAGCGGGAGGAGAACCTACGAGCAGTACTTC; CDR3 protein: CASSQGTSGRRTYEQYF
clone size: .; J gene: TRBJ2-2; V gene: TRBV6-5; D gene: .; CDR3 DNA: TGTGCCAGCCAGGGGTGGAACACCGGGGAGCTGTTTTTT; CDR3 protein: CASQGWNTGELFF
clone size: .; J gene: TRBJ1-1; V gene: TRBV19; D gene: TRBD1; CDR3 DNA: TGTGCCAGTAGTCTCCGACAGGGAAACACTGAAGCTTTCTTT; CDR3 protein: CASSLRQGNTEAFF
clone size: .; J gene: TRBJ1-5; V gene: TRBV2; D gene: .; CDR3 DNA: TGTGCCAGCAGTGGGACAACGATTAGCAATCAGCCCCAGCATTTT; CDR3 protein: CASSGTTISNQPQHF
clone size: .; J gene: TRBJ1-5; V gene: TRBV27; D gene: .; CDR3 DNA: TGTGCCAGCAGTGCAACGACAGGCGGTAGCAATCAGCCCCAGCATTTT; CDR3 protein: CASSATTGGSNQPQHF
clone size: .; J gene: TRBJ2-1; V gene: TRBV28; D gene: TRBD2; CDR3 DNA: TGTGCCAGCAGTTTGCGTCTAGCGGTAGTCAATGAGCAGTTCTTC; CDR3 protein: CASSLRLAVVNEQFF
clone size: .; J gene: TRBJ1-6; V gene: TRBV6-5; D gene: .; CDR3 DNA: TGTGCCAGCAGTTACGTGCAGGCTAATTCACCCCTCCACTTT; CDR3 protein: CASSYVQANSPLHF
clone size: .; J gene: TRBJ2-2; V gene: TRBV18; D gene: .; CDR3 DNA: TGTGCCAGCTCCCTAGTAAGGACAAACACCGGGGAGCTGTTTTTT; CDR3 protein: CASSLVRTNTGELFF
clone size: few; J gene: TRBJ2-7; V gene: TRBV6-6; D gene: TRBD1; CDR3 DNA: TGTGCCAGCAGCCTTAATTTGACAGGGGAGTCCTACGAGCAGTACTTC; CDR3 protein: CASSLNLTGESYEQYF
clone size: .; J gene: TRBJ1-1; V gene: TRBV7-8; D gene: TRBD1; CDR3 DNA: TGTGCCAGCAGCTCAAGACAGGGGGCGGGGGCTTTCTTT; CDR3 protein: CASSSRQGAGAFF
clone size: .; J gene: TRBJ2-7; V gene: TRBV5-1; D gene: .; CDR3 DNA: TGCGCCAGCAGCTGGAGCGGGGACATCAACGAGCAGTACTTC; CDR3 protein: CASSWSGDINEQYF
clone size: .; J gene: TRBJ2-2; V gene: TRBV28; D gene: TRBD1; CDR3 DNA: TGTGCCAGCATTCCTATACCGGGACAGCAGAACACCGGGGAGCTGTTTTTT; CDR3 protein: CASIPIPGQQNTGELFF
clone size: .; J gene: TRBJ1-2; V gene: TRBV5-6; D gene: .; CDR3 DNA: TGTGCCAGCAGCCTGACGAGGCAAACGCTCTATGGCTACACCTTC; CDR3 protein: CASSLTRQTLYGYTF
clone size: .; J gene: TRBJ2-7; V gene: TRBV6-2/TRBV6-3; D gene: TRBD1; CDR3 DNA: TGTGCCAGCAGTAGACAGGGAGACATCTACGAGCAGTACTTC; CDR3 protein: CASSRQGDIYEQYF
clone size: .; J gene: TRBJ2-1; V gene: TRBV18; D gene: .; CDR3 DNA: TGTGCCAGCTCACCAGCTAGATCCAGTGAGCAGTTCTTC; CDR3 protein: CASSPARSSEQFF
clone size: .; J gene: TRBJ2-1; V gene: TRBV27; D gene: .; CDR3 DNA: TGTGCCAGCAGGAGGAGCGGAGACAACAATGAGCAGTTCTTC; CDR3 protein: CASRRSGDNNEQFF
clone size: few; J gene: TRBJ2-1; V gene: TRBV27; D gene: TRBD2; CDR3 DNA: TGTGCCAGCAGTTTAATCGGGACTAGAGTGGGCAATGAGCAGTTCTTC; CDR3 protein: CASSLIGTRVGNEQFF
clone size: .; J gene: TRBJ2-3; V gene: TRBV9; D gene: TRBD2; CDR3 DNA: TGTGCCAGCAGCGCTACTAGCGGGGGCACAGATACGCAGTATTTT; CDR3 protein: CASSATSGGTDTQYF
clone size: .; J gene: TRBJ1-5; V gene: TRBV28; D gene: .; CDR3 DNA: TGTGCCAGCAGTTCGGACAGAGTTCATCAGCCCCAGCATTTT; CDR3 protein: CASSSDRVHQPQHF
clone size: .; J gene: TRBJ2-7; V gene: TRBV18; D gene: TRBD2; CDR3 DNA: TGTGCCAGCTCACCCGAGCGGGGCCCCTACGAGCAGTACTTC; CDR3 protein: CASSPERGPYEQYF
clone size: .; J gene: TRBJ1-5; V gene: TRBV2; D gene: .; CDR3 DNA: TGTGCCAGCAGTTACTTGTCAGGGGATCAGCCCCAGCATTTT; CDR3 protein: CASSYLSGDQPQHF
clone size: .; J gene: TRBJ2-3; V gene: TRBV9; D gene: .; CDR3 DNA: TGTGCCAGCAGCCCAGGGGTTAGCACAGATACGCAGTATTTT; CDR3 protein: CASSPGVSTDTQYF
clone size: .; J gene: TRBJ2-6; V gene: TRBV28; D gene: .; CDR3 DNA: TGTGCCAGCAGTCCCCGGAGATGGACAGCCCTCGAACGGGCCAACGTCCTGACTTTC; CDR3 protein: CASSPRRWTALERANVLTF
clone size: .; J gene: TRBJ1-2; V gene: TRBV7-3; D gene: .; CDR3 DNA: TGTGCCAGCAGCTTAAACAGTTACTATGGCTACACCTTC; CDR3 protein: CASSLNSYYGYTF
clone size: .; J gene: TRBJ1-2; V gene: TRBV28; D gene: TRBD1; CDR3 DNA: TGTGCCAGCAATCGGGACAGGGGGAACTATGGCTACACCTTC; CDR3 protein: CASNRDRGNYGYTF
clone size: few; J gene: TRBJ1-2; V gene: TRBV6-4; D gene: .; CDR3 DNA: TGTGCCAGCCGCACCGCCCCGGGGGGCTATGGCTACACCTTC; CDR3 protein: CASRTAPGGYGYTF
clone size: few; J gene: TRBJ1-2; V gene: TRBV5-5; D gene: .; CDR3 DNA: TGTGCCAGCAGCTTCGGGCAGGGGACCACTAACTATGGCTACACCTTC; CDR3 protein: CASSFGQGTTNYGYTF
clone size: .; J gene: TRBJ1-1; V gene: TRBV11-2; D gene: TRBD1; CDR3 DNA: TGTGCCAGCAGCTCAGGGACAGGTAAAGCTTTCTTT; CDR3 protein: CASSSGTGKAFF
clone size: .; J gene: TRBJ1-1; V gene: TRBV2; D gene: TRBD1; CDR3 DNA: TGTGCCAGCAGTAAAGGACAGGGGGACATAGAAGCTTTCTTT; CDR3 protein: CASSKGQGDIEAFF
clone size: .; J gene: TRBJ1-4; V gene: TRBV7-9; D gene: TRBD1; CDR3 DNA: TGTGCCAGCAGCTCGGGACAGTCAACTAATGAAAAACTGTTTTTT; CDR3 protein: CASSSGQSTNEKLFF
clone size: .; J gene: TRBJ2-6; V gene: TRBV7-3; D gene: TRBD2; CDR3 DNA: TGTGCCAGCAGCTATAGCGGGGGCTCTGGGGCCAACGTCCTGACTTTC; CDR3 protein: CASSYSGGSGANVLTF
clone size: .; J gene: TRBJ1-3; V gene: TRBV5-6; D gene: .; CDR3 DNA: TGTGCCAGCAGCGGTCTCGGCAGGCCCACAGCTGGAAACACCATATATTTT; CDR3 protein: CASSGLGRPTAGNTIYF
clone size: .; J gene: TRBJ2-2; V gene: TRBV2; D gene: TRBD2; CDR3 DNA: TGTGCCAGCAGCCGGACTAGCGCAAATACCGGGGAGCTGTTTTTT; CDR3 protein: CASSRTSANTGELFF
clone size: once; J gene: TRBJ2-3; V gene: TRBV12-5; D gene: TRBD2; CDR3 DNA: TGTGCTAGTGGCCGTAATTTAGGACTAGCGGGAGGGCCCCGCACAGATACGCAGTATTTT; CDR3 protein: CASGRNLGLAGGPRTDTQYF
clone size: .; J gene: TRBJ1-1; V gene: TRBV30; D gene: TRBD1; CDR3 DNA: TGTGCCTGGGGGAGGGCCGGGACAGGGCGGGTGAGGTACACTGAAGCTTTCTTT; CDR3 protein: CAWGRAGTGRVRYTEAFF
clone size: .; J gene: TRBJ1-1; V gene: TRBV7-3; D gene: TRBD1; CDR3 DNA: TGTGCCAGCAGCTTTACAGGGGTTTCAACTGAAGCTTTCTTT; CDR3 protein: CASSFTGVSTEAFF
clone size: few; J gene: TRBJ1-2; V gene: TRBV5-4; D gene: .; CDR3 DNA: TGTGCCAGCAGCTTGGATGGGGGGTATGGCTACACCTTC; CDR3 protein: CASSLDGGYGYTF
clone size: .; J gene: TRBJ1-1; V gene: TRBV18; D gene: .; CDR3 DNA: TGTGCCAGCTCACCACCGGGGGGTGGCACTGAAGCTTTCTTT; CDR3 protein: CASSPPGGGTEAFF
clone size: .; J gene: TRBJ2-7; V gene: TRBV14; D gene: .; CDR3 DNA: TGTGCCAGCAGCCAAATTATGGGAGCGATACCAGACGAGCAGTACTTC; CDR3 protein: CASSQIMGAIPDEQYF
clone size: .; J gene: TRBJ1-5; V gene: TRBV28; D gene: TRBD1; CDR3 DNA: TGTGCCAGCACTCGACAGGGACGAGGACAGCCCCAGCATTTT; CDR3 protein: CASTRQGRGQPQHF
clone size: .; J gene: TRBJ2-5; V gene: TRBV7-7; D gene: TRBD1; CDR3 DNA: TGTGCTAGCAGCTCTAGACAGGGGACAGGGTCGGCCCAAGAGACCCAGTACTTC; CDR3 protein: CASSSRQGTGSAQETQYF
clone size: .; J gene: TRBJ2-3; V gene: TRBV27; D gene: .; CDR3 DNA: TGTGCCAGCAGTCCCCCCCTCCGACGGGGGAGCACAGATACGCAGTATTTT; CDR3 protein: CASSPPLRRGSTDTQYF
clone size: .; J gene: TRBJ1-3; V gene: TRBV27; D gene: .; CDR3 DNA: TGTGCCAGCAGTTTAAGAGGGTCGGGAAACACCATATATTTT; CDR3 protein: CASSLRGSGNTIYF
clone size: .; J gene: TRBJ2-7; V gene: TRBV5-1; D gene: TRBD1; CDR3 DNA: TGCGCCAGCAGCGTGGACCGGGACAGGGACTACGAGCAGTACTTC; CDR3 protein: CASSVDRDRDYEQYF
clone size: .; J gene: TRBJ2-5; V gene: TRBV28; D gene: .; CDR3 DNA: TGTGCCAGCAGTTTATGGTCAGGGGCGGTGGAGACCCAGTACTTC; CDR3 protein: CASSLWSGAVETQYF
clone size: .; J gene: TRBJ2-6; V gene: TRBV28; D gene: TRBD1; CDR3 DNA: TGTGCCAGCAAAAGACCGGGACAGGGGGCGTCAGGGGCCAACGTCCTGACTTTC; CDR3 protein: CASKRPGQGASGANVLTF
clone size: .; J gene: TRBJ2-1; V gene: TRBV30; D gene: TRBD1; CDR3 DNA: TGTGCCTGGAGTGTTTGGACAGGGGACAATGAGCAGTTCTTC; CDR3 protein: CAWSVWTGDNEQFF
clone size: .; J gene: TRBJ2-3; V gene: TRBV18; D gene: TRBD2; CDR3 DNA: TGTGCCAGCTCACCTGGAACAGGGAGCTCAAGCGGGGGGCGTAGAGATACGCAGTATTTT; CDR3 protein: CASSPGTGSSSGGRRDTQYF
clone size: once; J gene: TRBJ2-3; V gene: TRBV5-5; D gene: .; CDR3 DNA: TGTGCCAGCACCGGAGCGGAACCAAATGTGGGTACGCAGTATTTT; CDR3 protein: CASTGAEPNVGTQYF
clone size: .; J gene: TRBJ2-5; V gene: TRBV5-6; D gene: .; CDR3 DNA: TGTGCCAGCAGCCTAACCGGTGAAGGGGGAGGGCAAGAGACCCAGTACTTC; CDR3 protein: CASSLTGEGGGQETQYF
clone size: .; J gene: TRBJ1-3; V gene: TRBV9; D gene: TRBD1; CDR3 DNA: TGTGCCAGCAGCGAGTGGGGACAGGGTGGGAACACCATATATTTT; CDR3 protein: CASSEWGQGGNTIYF